The 22 T cell receptor beta chains given below trace back to one sample, sequenced in a study of blood T cell repertoires in COVID-19. Repertoires were generated with immunoSEQ multiplex PCR, while TCRdb's copy carries only in-frame clones and drops some. This sample yields about 380,000 clones, of which approximately 90% are seen a single time; more than 0.95% belongs to the top ten. The sequenced sample was PBMCs or T cells enriched from blood (not recorded which). The receptor set was obtained from a woman between 18 and 29 years old who had recovered from COVID-19.

V and J are TRBV29-1 and TRBJ1-1; 7 bases are shared with TRBD1. CDR3 size: 13 residues. With V trimmed by 4 bases and J by 6 bases, 8 bases remained unmatched. Germline-derived CDR1 and CDR2 are SQVTM and ANQGSEA. For the CDR3, the DNA is TGCAGCGTTGCAGGGGGGAATAACCCTGAAGCTTTCTTT. Translating gives CSVAGGNNPEAFF.

This rearrangement joins TRBV5-4 to TRBJ1-1, with unresolved D. The CDR3 totals 15 residues. Germline V lookup: CDR1 SGHNT, CDR2 YYREEE (reference sequence). V was pared by 0 bases and J by 0 bases, with 9 bases between. This CDR3 reads CASSLVPSMNTEAFF. Written as DNA, the CDR3 is TGTGCCAGCAGCTTGGTTCCATCTATGAACACTGAAGCTTTCTTT.

The V gene is TRBV6-5, the J gene TRBJ2-7, with TRBD2 identical over 7 bases. Unmatched junction bases numbered 9, after V lost 7 bases and J lost 3 bases. Germline V gene lookup returns CDR1 MNHEY and CDR2 SVGAGI. This CDR3 region has 14 residues. The CDR3 protein is CASTQGTGGYEQYF. The CDR3 DNA sequence: TGTGCCAGCACCCAAGGGACGGGAGGCTACGAGCAGTACTTC.

This sequence joins TRBV6-2 or TRBV6-3 and TRBJ1-6; 7 positions match TRBD1. V gave up 2 bases and J gave up 10 bases; unmatched junction bases: 5. From germline, CDR1 is MNHEY and CDR2 SVGEGT. The CDR3 runs 14 residues. The CDR3 DNA sequence: TGTGCCAGCAGTTACGGGACAGAAGGATCACCCCTCCACTTT. Residues: CASSYGTEGSPLHF.

J is TRBJ2-3 and V is TRBV5-6, with TRBD2 as a possible D gene (7 bases). The germline gives CDR1 SGHDT, CDR2 YYEEEE. CDR3 length: 15 residues. V lost 1 base and J 4 bases, leaving 13 bases between the germline ends. CDR3 in DNA: TGTGCCAGCAGCTTGCTGAGGGGGGGCCCAGATACGCAGTATTTT. Translating it yields CASSLLRGGPDTQYF.

The J gene is TRBJ1-5, the V gene TRBV30; 11 bases align to TRBD1. CDR1 and CDR2 from the germline V gene are GTSNPN and SVGIG (reference sequence). Trimming removed 0 bases from V and 7 bases from J; junction bases left unmatched: 11. The CDR3 length is 17 residues. The CDR3 spells CAWSVPPDRGRGQPQHF. The CDR3 bases are TGTGCCTGGAGTGTACCCCCGGACAGGGGGCGAGGACAGCCCCAGCATTTT. The variable domain in full, completed from reference TRBV30 and TRBJ1-5, reads SQTIHQWPATLVQPVGSPLSLECTVEGTSNPNLYWYRQAAGRGLQLLFYSVGIGQISSEVPQNLSASRPQDRQFILSSKKLLLSDSGFYLCAWSVPPDRGRGQPQHFGDGTRLSIL.

This chain links TRBV5-1 with TRBJ2-3; 8 positions match TRBD1. V shed 0 bases and J 4 bases; nucleotides not matched to a gene: 1. This CDR3 is 14 amino acids long. The germline CDR1 and CDR2 sequences are SGHRS and YFSETQ. CDR3 in amino acids: CASSLGTGPDTQYF. The DNA for the CDR3 is TGCGCCAGCAGCTTGGGGACAGGGCCAGATACGCAGTATTTT.

About this clone itself: The junction does not match germline at one end; this may be a read error. The CDR3 DNA sequence: TGTGCCAGTACCGACCATACCCTCGACAGTTATAGCAATCAGCCTCAGCATTTT. Encoded protein: CASTDHTLDSYSNQPQHF. The genes are TRBV19 and TRBJ1-5, with a weak D call TRBD1 (5 bases). This CDR3 contains 18 residues. Germline CDR1 is LNHDA and CDR2 is SQIVND (reference sequence).

This chain uses TRBV7-3 with TRBJ1-2; TRBD1 is a possible D gene (5 bases). V lost 2 bases and J 3 bases, leaving 7 bases between the germline ends. Looked up from germline, CDR1 is SGHTA and CDR2 is FQGTGA. The CDR3 totals 13 residues. The CDR3 DNA sequence: TGTGCCAGCAGCTTAGGGGGGGACTATGGCTACACCTTC. Residues: CASSLGGDYGYTF.

V gene TRBV19 combines with J gene TRBJ1-2; 9 bases agree with TRBD1. The length of the CDR3 is 14 residues. Losses at the gene ends were 6 bases for V and 4 bases for J; bases not matched to a gene: 6. Germline V lookup: CDR1 LNHDA, CDR2 SQIVND (reference sequence). The CDR3 DNA reads as TGTGCCAGTAGCACGGGACAGGGAACCTATGGCTACACCTTC. The encoded protein is CASSTGQGTYGYTF.

The rearrangement uses TRBV11-2 and TRBJ1-1; D uncertain. V gave up 9 bases and J gave up 2 bases, with 16 bases separating them. Germline V CDR1 and CDR2: SGHAT, FQNNGV. The CDR3 extends over 14 amino acids. CDR3 coding DNA: TGTGCCAGTTCGCCGGGGAATGGTAACACTGAAGCTTTCTTT. Amino acids: CASSPGNGNTEAFF.

The chain has TRBV4-1 and TRBJ2-1, with no clear D. The V gene's germline CDR1 is MGHRA and CDR2 YSYEKL. Trimming removed 1 base from V and 8 bases from J, with 15 bases in between. This CDR3 comprises 15 residues. The CDR3, as DNA: TGCGCCAGCAGCCAAGTTCCCCGGGTCCACGATGAGCAGTTCTTC. This codes for CASSQVPRVHDEQFF.

CDR3 amino acids: CASSLETGLSEQYF. Here the CDR3 DNA reads TGCGCCAGCAGCTTGGAGACAGGGTTGAGCGAGCAGTACTTC. V usage is TRBV5-1 and J usage is TRBJ2-7, with TRBD1 identical over 7 bases. CDR1 is SGHRS and CDR2 is YFSETQ in the germline V gene. V lost 0 bases, J lost 6 bases, and 6 bases stayed unmatched. This CDR3 spans 14 amino acids.

The rearrangement uses TRBV25-1 and TRBJ2-2; 7 nucleotides match TRBD2. The trim removed 7 bases at V and 2 bases at J, leaving 16 bases unmatched. The germline gives CDR1 MGHDK, CDR2 SYGVNS. The CDR3 consists of 18 residues. This CDR3 reads CASTATWGGGPNTGELFF. CDR3 coding DNA: TGTGCCAGCACCGCTACCTGGGGGGGAGGGCCCAACACCGGGGAGCTGTTTTTT. Full variable domain (remainder filled in from reference TRBV25-1 and TRBJ2-2): EADIYQTPRYLVIGTGKKITLECSQTMGHDKMYWYQQDPGMELHLIHYSYGVNSTEKGDLSSESTVSRIRTEHFPLTLESARPSHTSQYLCASTATWGGGPNTGELFFGEGSRLTVL.

The chain is built from TRBV28 and TRBJ1-1; 10 bases map to TRBD1. J lost 5 bases, V lost 2 bases, and 5 bases had no gene match. The CDR3 loop spans 15 amino acids. Germline V gene data show CDR1 as MDHEN and CDR2 as SYDVKM. The DNA for the CDR3 is TGTGCCAGCAGTTTAACGGGGACAGGGGAAACTGAAGCTTTCTTT. Its protein is CASSLTGTGETEAFF.

V is TRBV10-3 and J is TRBJ2-1; weak D call: TRBD2 (6 bases). Trimming left V 6 bases short and J 0 bases short, with 18 bases between. There are 17 residues in the CDR3. Germline V gives CDR1 ENHRY, CDR2 SYGVKD. The CDR3 DNA reads as TGTGCCATCAGGCCTATGGGACTTACGAGCTCCTACAATGAGCAGTTCTTC. It is translated as CAIRPMGLTSSYNEQFF.

The V gene is TRBV27, the J gene TRBJ1-1; TRBD1 matches 9 bases. With V trimmed by 5 bases and J by 1 base, 5 bases remained unmatched. CDR3 size: 15 residues. The germline CDR1 and CDR2 sequences are MNHEY and SMNVEV (reference sequence). The CDR3 sequence is CASSAGTGTNTEAFF. The CDR3 bases are TGTGCCAGCAGTGCCGGGACAGGGACGAACACTGAAGCTTTCTTT.

The V and J genes are TRBV27 and TRBJ2-5, with a possible D match to TRBD1 (6 bases). The CDR3 runs 15 residues. Germline CDR1 and CDR2: MNHEY and SMNVEV (reference sequence). The V gene lost 5 bases and the J gene lost 2 bases, with 15 bases spanning the gap. Here the CDR3 DNA reads TGTGCCAGCAGTGGATCCACAGGGTTACAAGAGACCCAGTACTTC. It translates to CASSGSTGLQETQYF.

The chain combines TRBV7-3 with TRBJ2-5; D might be TRBD2 (7 bases). The CDR3 sequence is 13 residues long. V was trimmed by 5 bases and J by 5 bases, leaving 12 bases between them. Germline CDR1 and CDR2: SGHTA and FQGTGA. The CDR3 loop is CASSRGGGETQYF. DNA of the CDR3: TGTGCCAGCAGCCGCGGGGGCGGGGAGACCCAGTACTTC.

The sample holds one count of this clone. The chain recombines TRBV6-1 with TRBJ1-2; D is unclear. With 2 bases removed from V and 7 bases from J, the gap between germline ends came to 11 bases. The CDR3 is 13 amino acids. Germline V CDR1 and CDR2: MNHNS, SASEGT. The CDR3 region has the DNA TGTGCCAGCAGTGAAACTCCCGAGCTTGGCTACACCTTC. Translated, it gives CASSETPELGYTF.

The chain links TRBV4-3 to TRBJ1-1; TRBD1 matches 7 bases. J gave up 8 bases and V 5 bases, and 11 bases lay outside the gene matches. This CDR3 spans 14 amino acids. The germline V gene has CDR1 LGHNA and CDR2 YSLEER. This chain's CDR3 is CASSYDLTGTEAFF. The CDR3 coding sequence is TGCGCCAGCAGCTATGACCTGACAGGGACGGAAGCTTTCTTT.

This chain uses TRBV4-3 with TRBJ1-2, with D uncertain. Germline CDR1 is LGHNA and CDR2 is YSLEER. Trimming shortened V by 0 bases and J by 4 bases, and 15 bases separated the two germline ends. There are 16 residues in the CDR3. The CDR3 sequence: CASSQDIGDFGYGYTF. Here the CDR3 DNA reads TGCGCCAGCAGCCAAGATATAGGCGACTTTGGCTATGGCTACACCTTC.